These T cell receptor beta chains were read from a single sample in a study of blood T cell repertoires in COVID-19. Profiled with immunoSEQ multiplex PCR; TCRdb holds only in-frame clones, not every one. Found here are over 200,000 clones, around 90% of them singletons; the top ten hold 6.5%. Sequencing was done on a sample of peripheral blood. All receptors come from a man aged 55-75 years who had recovered from COVID-19. Both conserved end residues are part of each CDR3. Each record gives: CDR3 length, J gene, V gene, CDR3 protein.

>14|TRBJ2-1|TRBV6-2/TRBV6-3
CASSSGSGYNEQFF
>16|TRBJ2-7|TRBV2
CASSLRAREGFYEQYF
>14|TRBJ2-1|TRBV10-3
CAITRTGSYNEQFF
>13|TRBJ2-1|TRBV7-3
CASSRDFDNEQFF
>16|TRBJ2-7|TRBV11-1
CASSLAASGLTYEQYF
>15|TRBJ1-4|TRBV18
CASSPDQAGSEKLFF
>14|TRBJ2-1|TRBV4-2
CASSGREVQNEQFF
>15|TRBJ2-2|TRBV25-1
CASRGWGGGAGELFF
>13|TRBJ2-3|TRBV10-2
CATPLAGTDTQYF
>16|TRBJ1-5|TRBV28
CASSSIVRRGNQPQHF